The 20 T cell receptor beta chains listed next were all sequenced from one sample in a study of blood T cell repertoires in COVID-19. Sequencing used immunoSEQ multiplex PCR; TCRdb keeps in-frame clones, though not all of them. There are over 15,000 clones in the sample; 75% to 85% occur only once, and more than 9.5% lies in the top ten. The sequencing sample was made of peripheral blood. The source of these receptors is a man older than 75 with acute or convalescent COVID-19.

This chain links TRBV30 with TRBJ1-1; no definite D call. Between the trimmed V and J ends, which lost 2 bases and 1 base, there was a span of 8 bases. Looked up from germline, CDR1 is GTSNPN and CDR2 is SVGIG (reference sequence). The CDR3 runs 13 residues. Here the CDR3 reads CAWSPMANTEAFF. CDR3 nucleotide sequence: TGTGCCTGGAGTCCGATGGCGAACACTGAAGCTTTCTTT.

The gene calls are TRBV21-1 and TRBJ2-1; TRBD2 reflects the table's D call only, with no check against the DNA. TRBV21-1 is listed as a pseudogene. This CDR3 region has 17 residues. The CDR3 DNA reads TGTGCCAGCAGCAAGGGGACTAGCGTTGAATCCTACAATGAGCAGTTCTTC. Translating it yields CASSKGTSVESYNEQFF.

The chain has TRBV7-3 and TRBJ2-3, with 7 bases matching TRBD2. The trim removed 4 bases at V and 7 bases at J, leaving 5 bases unmatched. The CDR3 runs to 13 residues. CDR1 is SGHTA, CDR2 FQGTGA, per germline. DNA of the CDR3: TGTGCCAGCAGCTCACCGGGACTAAATACGCAGTATTTT. Translating it yields CASSSPGLNTQYF.

This chain links TRBV18 with TRBJ2-5; 7 nucleotides align to TRBD1. The CDR3 is 17 residues long. Germline V lookup: CDR1 KGHSH, CDR2 LQKENI. The V segment lost 0 bases and the J segment 4 bases; nucleotides outside the gene matches: 11. This chain's CDR3 is CASSPPGGFDRAETQYF. In DNA, the CDR3 is TGTGCCAGCTCACCACCAGGTGGCTTCGACAGGGCAGAGACCCAGTACTTC. Supplemented by reference TRBV18 and TRBJ2-5, the full variable domain reads NAGVMQNPRHLVRRRGQEARLRCSPMKGHSHVYWYRQLPEEGLKFMVYLQKENIIDESGMPKERFSAEFPKEGPSILRIQQVVRGDSAAYFCASSPPGGFDRAETQYFGPGTRLLVL.

The rearrangement links TRBV18 to TRBJ2-2, with 11 bases lining up with TRBD2. Germline V lookup: CDR1 KGHSH, CDR2 LQKENI. This CDR3 has 15 residues. Trimming removed 3 bases from V and 5 bases from J; junction bases left unmatched: 2. The CDR3 spells CASSPTSGATGELFF. The CDR3 coding sequence is TGTGCCAGCTCACCGACTAGCGGGGCGACCGGGGAGCTGTTTTTT.

This clone came up a few times. The V call is TRBV6-2 or TRBV6-3, the J call TRBJ2-3, with TRBD2 identical over 7 bases. The V and J ends lost 2 bases and 6 bases, in that order; junction bases with no gene match: 5. Germline V gene lookup returns CDR1 MNHEY and CDR2 SVGEGT. This CDR3 has 14 residues. DNA of the CDR3: TGTGCCAGCAGTTACGGAGAACTAGCGGATACGCAGTATTTT. Protein product: CASSYGELADTQYF.

The V call is TRBV11-2, the J call TRBJ2-1, with no clear D. The CDR3 is made up of 12 amino acids. The germline gives CDR1 SGHAT, CDR2 FQNNGV. Trimming removed 3 bases from V and 9 bases from J, with 9 bases in between. As DNA, the CDR3 is TGTGCCAGCAGCTTCCTGTGGAGTGAGCAGTTCTTC. Translated, it gives CASSFLWSEQFF. The full variable domain, its missing parts supplied by reference TRBV11-2 and TRBJ2-1, is EAGVAQSPRYKIIEKRQSVAFWCNPISGHATLYWYQQILGQGPKLLIQFQNNGVVDDSQLPKDRFSAERLKGVDSTLKIQPAKLEDSAVYLCASSFLWSEQFFGPGTRLTVL.

The V gene is TRBV6-5, the J gene TRBJ1-4; no firm D call. V lost 4 bases and J 0 bases, leaving 9 bases between the germline ends. The CDR3 sequence is 15 residues long. Per germline, CDR1 MNHEY and CDR2 SVGAGI. CDR3 amino acids: CASSSETTTNEKLFF. DNA for the CDR3: TGTGCCAGCAGTTCAGAGACAACAACTAATGAAAAACTGTTTTTT.

J is TRBJ1-1 and V is TRBV18, with 9 nucleotides matching TRBD1. Losses at the gene ends were 1 base for V and 5 bases for J; bases not matched to a gene: 5. Germline values: CDR1 KGHSH, CDR2 LQKENI. The CDR3 has 15 residues. The CDR3 sequence: CASSPQGGTGTEAFF. The CDR3 DNA reads TGTGCCAGCTCACCACAGGGAGGGACAGGGACTGAAGCTTTCTTT.

This rearrangement joins TRBV7-9 to TRBJ1-2, with TRBD1 as a possible D gene (5 bases). V lost 5 bases to trimming and J lost 2 bases, with 15 bases between them. The CDR3 runs to 15 residues. Germline V gene data show CDR1 as SEHNR and CDR2 as FQNEAQ (reference sequence). CDR3 residues: CASSGSGMRNYGYTF. The CDR3, as DNA: TGTGCCAGCAGCGGCTCAGGGATGAGGAACTATGGCTACACCTTC.

V usage is TRBV6-2 or TRBV6-3 and J usage is TRBJ2-7, with 8 bases identical to TRBD1. The length of the CDR3 is 15 residues. Unmatched junction bases numbered 14, after V lost 6 bases and J lost 7 bases. Germline values: CDR1 MNHEY, CDR2 SVGEGT. CDR3: CASSKTGQAAREQYF. The CDR3 DNA sequence: TGTGCCAGCAGCAAGACGGGACAGGCCGCGAGGGAGCAGTACTTC.

The chain has TRBV5-6 and TRBJ1-6, with 8 bases aligning to TRBD1. Trimming cost V 6 bases and J 16 bases; bases outside gene matches: 18. CDR1 and CDR2 (germline): SGHDT, YYEEEE. The length of the CDR3 is 15 residues. The CDR3: CASNLLGVQGEGLHF. In DNA, the CDR3 is TGTGCCAGCAACCTCTTGGGGGTACAGGGGGAAGGGCTCCACTTT.

This chain uses TRBV18 with TRBJ1-2; tentative D call: TRBD1 (6 bases). V was cut by 1 base and J by 8 bases, with 20 bases left in between. Germline loops: CDR1 KGHSH, CDR2 LQKENI. This CDR3 is built from 16 residues. CDR3 in amino acids: CASSPQPGTLRGGYTF. The CDR3, as DNA: TGTGCCAGCTCACCACAGCCAGGGACACTGAGGGGGGGCTACACCTTC.

The J gene is TRBJ2-5, the V gene TRBV5-4; 7 bases fit TRBD2. J lost 2 bases, V lost 0 bases, and 4 bases had no gene match. CDR3 length: 15 residues. The germline gives CDR1 SGHNT, CDR2 YYREEE (reference sequence). The CDR3 here is CASSLGLATQETQYF. The CDR3 region has the DNA TGTGCCAGCAGCTTGGGACTAGCCACTCAAGAGACCCAGTACTTC. Full variable domain (rest looked up from reference TRBV5-4 and TRBJ2-5): ETGVTQSPTHLIKTRGQQVTLRCSSQSGHNTVSWYQQALGQGPQFIFQYYREEENGRGNFPPRFSGLQFPNYSSELNVNALELDDSALYLCASSLGLATQETQYFGPGTRLLVL.

This chain's CDR3 is CASSLALAGGETQYF. In DNA form, the CDR3 reads TGTGCCAGCAGCTTAGCACTAGCGGGGGGAGAGACCCAGTACTTC. The chain couples TRBV7-9 to TRBJ2-5; 12 nucleotides line up with TRBD2. The CDR3 is made up of 15 amino acids. CDR1 and CDR2 from the germline V gene are SEHNR and FQNEAQ (reference sequence). The V gene end was trimmed by 0 bases and the J gene end by 4 bases; junction bases not matched to a gene: 0. Complete variable domain (other parts from reference TRBV7-9 and TRBJ2-5): DTGVSQNPRHKITKRGQNVTFRCDPISEHNRLYWYRQTLGQGPEFLTYFQNEAQLEKSRLLSDRFSAERPKGSFSTLEIQRTEQGDSAMYLCASSLALAGGETQYFGPGTRLLVL.

The chain carries TRBV18 and TRBJ2-1, with 8 nucleotides matching TRBD1. Germline V gene sequence: CDR1 KGHSH, CDR2 LQKENI. This CDR3 is built from 16 residues. The trim removed 5 bases at V and 0 bases at J, leaving 6 bases unmatched. CDR3 sequence: CASSTRTGSSYNEQFF. The DNA for the CDR3 is TGTGCCAGCTCAACACGGACAGGGAGCTCCTACAATGAGCAGTTCTTC.

The chain carries TRBV19 and TRBJ1-1; D is undetermined. The germline CDR1 and CDR2 sequences are LNHDA and SQIVND (reference sequence). V was pared by 5 bases and J by 1 base, with 11 bases between. The CDR3 has 14 amino acids. DNA of the CDR3: TGTGCCAGTAGTGTGCCTTACAGGAACACTGAAGCTTTCTTT. Its translation is CASSVPYRNTEAFF.

This clone has more than one count but fewer than ten. The gene calls are TRBV5-1 and TRBJ1-2; TRBD1 matches 9 bases. The germline V gene has CDR1 SGHRS and CDR2 YFSETQ. J was trimmed by 7 bases and V by 0 bases; bases with no gene match: 7. This CDR3 contains 15 residues. The CDR3 coding sequence is TGCGCCAGCAGCTTGGCACAGGGGGCCCCCGGTGGCTACACCTTC. It codes for CASSLAQGAPGGYTF.

J is TRBJ1-1 and V is TRBV30; possible D gene TRBD1, 6 bases. CDR1 and CDR2 (germline): GTSNPN, SVGIG (reference sequence). CDR3 length: 15 residues. The V and J ends lost 2 bases and 0 bases respectively, with 13 bases between them. CDR3 in amino acids: CAWSSWDKLNTEAFF. The CDR3 DNA follows: TGTGCCTGGAGTTCCTGGGACAAATTGAACACTGAAGCTTTCTTT.

This chain connects TRBV5-4 to TRBJ1-2; 8 bases are shared with TRBD1. The CDR3 extends over 15 amino acids. Per germline, CDR1 SGHNT and CDR2 YYREEE (reference sequence). After removal of 0 bases from V and 8 bases from J, the junction contained 9 bases not matched to a gene. The CDR3 reads CASSLVGQGAKGYTF. The CDR3 DNA reads as TGTGCCAGCAGCTTGGTTGGCCAGGGGGCTAAGGGCTACACCTTC.